A selection of T cell receptor beta chains follows, all from one sample in a study of T cell responses to AZD1222 COVID-19 vaccine. Repertoires were generated with immunoSEQ multiplex PCR, while TCRdb's copy carries only in-frame clones and drops some. Here the sample spans approximately 130,000 clones, around 85% being singletons. The specimen comprised peripheral blood, sampled on day 0 of AZD1222 vaccination. These receptors were obtained from an adult in good health. Both conserved end residues are part of each CDR3. Each record gives: CDR3 DNA, CDR3 protein, J gene, V gene, D gene, clone size. A D gene is named only where the DNA matches it firmly. The size of a clone is reported for some rows only, either as once, few or many, or as a class for expanded clones.

cdr3_nt: TGCGCCAGCAGCTTGAACAGGGGGCTGACTGAAGCTTTCTTT; cdr3_aa: CASSLNRGLTEAFF; j_call: TRBJ1-1; v_call: TRBV5-1; d_call: TRBD1; clone_size: .
cdr3_nt: TGTGCCAGCAGCTTGAGGACGGGATTAACGTATTTT; cdr3_aa: CASSLRTGLTYF; j_call: TRBJ1-3; v_call: TRBV7-2; d_call: .; clone_size: few
cdr3_nt: TGCGCCAGCAGCTTGGTAGGCCAGCTCCAAGAGACCCAGTACTTC; cdr3_aa: CASSLVGQLQETQYF; j_call: TRBJ2-5; v_call: TRBV5-1; d_call: .; clone_size: .
cdr3_nt: TGCGCCAGCAGCCAAGTTCCGTCGGCGGGATACACCTTC; cdr3_aa: CASSQVPSAGYTF; j_call: TRBJ1-2; v_call: TRBV4-1; d_call: .; clone_size: .
cdr3_nt: TGTGCCAGCAGCTTAGCGCCTATGCTGGGAAAAGAGACCCAGTACTTC; cdr3_aa: CASSLAPMLGKETQYF; j_call: TRBJ2-5; v_call: TRBV7-2; d_call: .; clone_size: .
cdr3_nt: TGCGTCACAAGAGGGGGGACAGGCCTCGCGGGGACCCAGTACTTC; cdr3_aa: CVTRGGTGLAGTQYF; j_call: TRBJ2-5; v_call: TRBV5-1; d_call: TRBD1; clone_size: .
cdr3_nt: TGTGCCTGGAGTGCCCCGGACAGGTTCTCTTATGGCTACACCTTC; cdr3_aa: CAWSAPDRFSYGYTF; j_call: TRBJ1-2; v_call: TRBV30; d_call: TRBD1; clone_size: .
cdr3_nt: TGTGCCAGCAGCCCCGCCCCCGGAGTCTCCTACGAGCAGTACTTC; cdr3_aa: CASSPAPGVSYEQYF; j_call: TRBJ2-7; v_call: TRBV11-2; d_call: .; clone_size: .
cdr3_nt: TGCGCCAGCAGCTTGGGACAGGGTGCGGGGCAGCCCCAGCATTTT; cdr3_aa: CASSLGQGAGQPQHF; j_call: TRBJ1-5; v_call: TRBV5-1; d_call: TRBD1; clone_size: .
cdr3_nt: TGTGCCAGCAGTCAAAATAGGGCCGGGGAGCTGTTTTTT; cdr3_aa: CASSQNRAGELFF; j_call: TRBJ2-2; v_call: TRBV7-2; d_call: .; clone_size: .
cdr3_nt: TGTGCCAGCGGGGTTGGCAGTTACTATGGCTACACCTTC; cdr3_aa: CASGVGSYYGYTF; j_call: TRBJ1-2; v_call: TRBV2; d_call: .; clone_size: .
cdr3_nt: TGTGCCAGCACCTCAACCTTCCCGGATGAGCAGTTCTTC; cdr3_aa: CASTSTFPDEQFF; j_call: TRBJ2-1; v_call: TRBV28; d_call: .; clone_size: .
cdr3_nt: TGTGCCAGCAGTGAGCGGGGGGGCCGCACGAAAAACATTCAGTACTTC; cdr3_aa: CASSERGGRTKNIQYF; j_call: TRBJ2-4; v_call: TRBV2; d_call: TRBD2; clone_size: .
cdr3_nt: TGTGCCAGCAGTATGGACCTATTTAATCAGCCCCAGCATTTT; cdr3_aa: CASSMDLFNQPQHF; j_call: TRBJ1-5; v_call: TRBV28; d_call: .; clone_size: .
cdr3_nt: TGTGCCAGCAGCAGCTTCGGGACAGAAGTAGGGGAGCTGTTTTTT; cdr3_aa: CASSSFGTEVGELFF; j_call: TRBJ2-2; v_call: TRBV5-4; d_call: TRBD1; clone_size: .
cdr3_nt: TGTGCCAGCAGCCAAGCCGGGAATAGCAATCAGCCCCAGCATTTT; cdr3_aa: CASSQAGNSNQPQHF; j_call: TRBJ1-5; v_call: TRBV3-1/TRBV3-2; d_call: .; clone_size: .
cdr3_nt: TGTGCCAGCAGTGAAGAGGGACCCTACAATGAGCAGTTCTTC; cdr3_aa: CASSEEGPYNEQFF; j_call: TRBJ2-1; v_call: TRBV2; d_call: .; clone_size: .
cdr3_nt: TGTGCCACCAGTGATCCTGCAGGGGGCGGGAAACTGTTTTTT; cdr3_aa: CATSDPAGGGKLFF; j_call: TRBJ1-4; v_call: TRBV24-1; d_call: TRBD1; clone_size: .
cdr3_nt: TGTGCCAGCAGGACAGGGTGGGGTAATGAAAAACTGTTTTTT; cdr3_aa: CASRTGWGNEKLFF; j_call: TRBJ1-4; v_call: TRBV2; d_call: TRBD1; clone_size: .
cdr3_nt: TGTGCCACCAGTGATCTGGGTCTCTGGCATACGGGCACTGAAGCTTTCTTT; cdr3_aa: CATSDLGLWHTGTEAFF; j_call: TRBJ1-1; v_call: TRBV24-1; d_call: .; clone_size: .
cdr3_nt: TGTGCCAGCAGTTACAGATCGGACAGTTACTATGGCTACACCTTC; cdr3_aa: CASSYRSDSYYGYTF; j_call: TRBJ1-2; v_call: TRBV6-2/TRBV6-3; d_call: .; clone_size: many
cdr3_nt: TGTGCCAGTAGTTCGGGACAGGGGAGCTACGAGCAGTACTTC; cdr3_aa: CASSSGQGSYEQYF; j_call: TRBJ2-7; v_call: TRBV19; d_call: TRBD1; clone_size: .
cdr3_nt: TGCGCCAGCAGCCAAGCAAAGCAGAGCACAGATACGCAGTATTTT; cdr3_aa: CASSQAKQSTDTQYF; j_call: TRBJ2-3; v_call: TRBV4-3; d_call: .; clone_size: .
cdr3_nt: TGCGCCAGCAGCCAAGATTTGAACAGGGCCCAGGGGGCCCAGCATTTT; cdr3_aa: CASSQDLNRAQGAQHF; j_call: TRBJ1-5; v_call: TRBV4-1; d_call: TRBD1; clone_size: few
cdr3_nt: TGCAGCGTTGCGAGAGGGGTAGAGACCGGGGAGCTGTTTTTT; cdr3_aa: CSVARGVETGELFF; j_call: TRBJ2-2; v_call: TRBV29-1; d_call: .; clone_size: .
cdr3_nt: TGTGCCAGCAGCTTAATGGCGGGAGGGCCCCAAGATACGCAGTATTTT; cdr3_aa: CASSLMAGGPQDTQYF; j_call: TRBJ2-3; v_call: TRBV7-3; d_call: TRBD2; clone_size: .
cdr3_nt: TGCGCCAGCAGCTTGTCTACAGGGGGTCGTACTGAAGCTTTCTTT; cdr3_aa: CASSLSTGGRTEAFF; j_call: TRBJ1-1; v_call: TRBV5-1; d_call: TRBD1; clone_size: .
cdr3_nt: TGTGCCAGCAGCCAGGGGCTCGTAAGGGGATACACAGATACGCAGTATTTT; cdr3_aa: CASSQGLVRGYTDTQYF; j_call: TRBJ2-3; v_call: TRBV3-1/TRBV3-2; d_call: .; clone_size: .
cdr3_nt: TGCAGTGCCCAAGGAACAGATACGCAGTATTTT; cdr3_aa: CSAQGTDTQYF; j_call: TRBJ2-3; v_call: TRBV20-1; d_call: .; clone_size: .
cdr3_nt: TGTGCCAGCTCACCACCGAGTTATCCTAACGAGCAGTACTTC; cdr3_aa: CASSPPSYPNEQYF; j_call: TRBJ2-7; v_call: TRBV18; d_call: .; clone_size: .
cdr3_nt: TGCGCCAGCAGCCCCGGACCGGGACAGGGAAGTTTACCCTATAATTCACCCCTCCACTTT; cdr3_aa: CASSPGPGQGSLPYNSPLHF; j_call: TRBJ1-6; v_call: TRBV4-1; d_call: TRBD1; clone_size: .
cdr3_nt: TGTGCCAGCAGTTCGCTTAATGAGAACACTGAAGCTTTCTTT; cdr3_aa: CASSSLNENTEAFF; j_call: TRBJ1-1; v_call: TRBV27; d_call: .; clone_size: .
cdr3_nt: TGTGCCAGCAGGAGGGACAGGGGTGATGCCTACGAGCAGTACTTC; cdr3_aa: CASRRDRGDAYEQYF; j_call: TRBJ2-7; v_call: TRBV6-1; d_call: TRBD1; clone_size: .
cdr3_nt: TGTGCCAGCCGCTCGACTAGCGGGGTACAAGAGACCCAGTACTTC; cdr3_aa: CASRSTSGVQETQYF; j_call: TRBJ2-5; v_call: TRBV28; d_call: TRBD2; clone_size: .
cdr3_nt: TGTGCCAGCAGTTCAACCCGGCTCGGACAGATCTACGAGCAGTACTTC; cdr3_aa: CASSSTRLGQIYEQYF; j_call: TRBJ2-7; v_call: TRBV27; d_call: .; clone_size: .